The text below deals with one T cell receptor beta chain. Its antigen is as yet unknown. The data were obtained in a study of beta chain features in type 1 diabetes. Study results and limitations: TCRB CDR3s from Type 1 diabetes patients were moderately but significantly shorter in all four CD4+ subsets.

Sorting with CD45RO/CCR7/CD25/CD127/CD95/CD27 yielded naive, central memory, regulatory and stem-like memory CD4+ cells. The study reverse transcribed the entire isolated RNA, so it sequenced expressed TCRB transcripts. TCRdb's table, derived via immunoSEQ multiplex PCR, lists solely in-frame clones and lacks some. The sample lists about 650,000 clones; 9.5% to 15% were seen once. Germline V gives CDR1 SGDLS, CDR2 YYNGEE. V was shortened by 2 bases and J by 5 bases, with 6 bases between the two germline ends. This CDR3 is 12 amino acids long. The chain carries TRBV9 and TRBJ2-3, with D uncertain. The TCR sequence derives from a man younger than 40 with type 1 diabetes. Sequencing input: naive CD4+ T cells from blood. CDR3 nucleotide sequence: TGTGCCAGCAGCGTTTTCGTAGATACGCAGTATTTT. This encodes CASSVFVDTQYF.